These 14 T cell receptor beta chains share one sample of origin, sequenced in a study of blood T cell repertoires in COVID-19. The protocol was immunoSEQ multiplex PCR, while the TCRdb copy is restricted to in-frame clones and leaves out a portion. The repertoire has fewer than 450,000 clones, nearly 90% of them found once; the top ten carry over 2%. Sequencing was performed on PBMCs or T cells enriched from blood (not recorded which). The receptors were gathered from a woman in her 40s with acute COVID-19.

This chain uses TRBV4-2 with TRBJ1-2; D is unclear. Germline loops: CDR1 LGHNA, CDR2 YNFKEQ. CDR3 length equals 15 residues. V was trimmed by 3 bases and J by 7 bases, leaving 18 bases between them. DNA for the CDR3: TGTGCCAGCAGCCATCCCTCACCGGGATCGGGTGGCTACACCTTC. It translates to CASSHPSPGSGGYTF.

The DNA of the CDR3 is TGCGCCAGCAGCTCGTGGACTAGCGGGGGGGCCAATGAGCAGTTCTTC. Protein product: CASSSWTSGGANEQFF. The rearrangement joins TRBV5-1 to TRBJ2-1, with TRBD2 matching over 15 bases. Germline V gives CDR1 SGHRS, CDR2 YFSETQ. CDR3 length: 16 amino acids. J lost 6 bases, V lost 3 bases, and 4 bases had no gene match.

The rearrangement joins TRBV29-1 to TRBJ1-2; 7 nucleotides match TRBD1. The CDR3 contains 11 residues. The V segment lost 6 bases and the J segment 8 bases; nucleotides outside the gene matches: 6. Per the germline V gene, CDR1 is SQVTM and CDR2 is ANQGSEA. CDR3 in amino acids: CSVGQVRGYTF. In DNA, the CDR3 is TGCAGCGTCGGACAGGTGCGGGGCTACACCTTC.

The V gene is TRBV2, the J gene TRBJ1-1, with D hard to call. Trimming took 2 bases from V and 1 from J, leaving 8 bases between them. Germline V gene lookup returns CDR1 SNHLY and CDR2 FYNNEI. The CDR3 has 14 residues. The CDR3 DNA is TGTGCCAGCAGTGAAAGAATCGGGAACACTGAAGCTTTCTTT. Translated, it gives CASSERIGNTEAFF. Full variable domain (rest looked up from reference TRBV2 and TRBJ1-1): EPEVTQTPSHQVTQMGQEVILRCVPISNHLYFYWYRQILGQKVEFLVSFYNNEISEKSEIFDDQFSVERPDGSNFTLKIRSTKLEDSAMYFCASSERIGNTEAFFGQGTRLTVV.

This clone was observed once. The chain recombines TRBV7-8 with TRBJ1-4; D might be TRBD1 (6 bases). With 3 bases removed from V and 4 bases from J, the gap between germline ends came to 9 bases. This CDR3 has 14 residues. Looked up from germline, CDR1 is SGHVS and CDR2 is FQNEAQ. CDR3 nucleotides: TGTGCCAGCAGCTTCTCGGGACATAATGAAAAACTGTTTTTT. Its protein is CASSFSGHNEKLFF.

The chain recombines TRBV19 with TRBJ2-7, with TRBD1 matching 7 bases. The V gene's germline CDR1 is LNHDA and CDR2 SQIVND (reference sequence). V was clipped by 5 bases and J by 2 bases; unmatched bases: 6. The CDR3 runs 14 residues. CDR3 sequence: CASSGQELTYEQYF. The CDR3 DNA follows: TGTGCCAGTAGTGGACAGGAGTTGACCTACGAGCAGTACTTC.

V usage is TRBV9 and J usage is TRBJ2-3, with 9 nucleotides matching TRBD2. From germline, CDR1 is SGDLS and CDR2 YYNGEE. The CDR3 spans 16 residues. V dropped 0 bases and J dropped 2; count of bases not matched to a gene: 4. The CDR3 nucleotides are TGTGCCAGCAGCGTAGAGCTAGCGGGGTTCACAGATACGCAGTATTTT. Its protein is CASSVELAGFTDTQYF.

The chain joins TRBV5-1 to TRBJ1-6; D is perhaps TRBD1 (5 bases). Per germline, CDR1 SGHRS and CDR2 YFSETQ. V shed 3 bases and J shed 5 bases, with 15 bases lying between them. The CDR3 totals 16 residues. CDR3 DNA sequence: TGCGCCAGCAGCTCTGGCGGGGCAGGGAATAATTCACCCCTCCACTTT. Translated: CASSSGGAGNNSPLHF.

CDR3 sequence (DNA): TGTGCCAGCAGCTTTGGGGGGGAAGTACGTGGCTACACCTTC. This translates into CASSFGGEVRGYTF. The J gene is TRBJ1-2, the V gene TRBV7-8, with D perhaps TRBD1 (5 bases). The CDR3 length is 14 residues. Germline V lookup: CDR1 SGHVS, CDR2 FQNEAQ. V shed 3 bases and J shed 7 bases, with 15 bases lying between them. Full variable domain (rest looked up from reference TRBV7-8 and TRBJ1-2): GAGVSQSPRYKVAKRGQDVALRCDPISGHVSLFWYQQALGQGPEFLTYFQNEAQLDKSGLPSDRFFAERPEGSVSTLKIQRTQQEDSAVYLCASSFGGEVRGYTFGSGTRLTVV.

This rearrangement joins TRBV4-1 to TRBJ1-4, with 10 positions matching TRBD1. The CDR3 runs 15 residues. V shed 3 bases, J shed 6 bases, and the junction held 4 bases outside the gene matches. The germline CDR1 and CDR2 sequences are MGHRA and YSYEKL. This CDR3 reads CASSHMTGGYEKLFF. CDR3 nucleotides: TGCGCCAGCAGCCACATGACAGGGGGCTATGAAAAACTGTTTTTT.

V and J are TRBV7-7 and TRBJ2-2; TRBD1 agrees at 9 bases. From germline, CDR1 is SSHAT and CDR2 FNYEAQ (reference sequence). There are 15 residues in the CDR3. Unmatched junction bases numbered 9, after V lost 5 bases and J lost 8 bases. The CDR3 nucleotides are TGTGCCAGCAGCCCAGCCGGGACAGGGAGTGGGGAGCTGTTTTTT. Amino acids: CASSPAGTGSGELFF.

V is TRBV20-1 and J is TRBJ1-5, with D perhaps matching TRBD1 (6 bases). The germline V gene encodes CDR1 DFQATT and CDR2 SNEGSKA (reference sequence). The V end was cut by 3 bases, the J end by 6 bases, with 15 bases between. This CDR3 contains 14 residues. CDR3 residues: CSASLGQGVQPQHF. The CDR3 DNA reads as TGCAGTGCTAGTTTGGGACAAGGTGTTCAGCCCCAGCATTTT.

V and J are TRBV3-1 (or the pseudogene TRBV3-2) and TRBJ1-5; D gene uncertain. This CDR3 has 15 amino acids. The V gene lost 1 base and the J gene lost 5 bases, with 12 bases spanning the gap. Germline CDR1 reads LGHDT; CDR2 reads YNNKEL (reference sequence). CDR3 region: CASSQGRHGDQPQHF. The CDR3 nucleotides read TGTGCCAGCAGCCAAGGGAGACACGGGGATCAGCCCCAGCATTTT.

The chain links TRBV14 to TRBJ2-1, with D possibly being TRBD1 (5 bases). V lost 4 bases, J lost 5 bases, and 15 bases lay in between. Germline V CDR1 and CDR2: SGHDN, FVKESK. The CDR3 loop spans 15 amino acids. The CDR3 DNA reads as TGTGCCAGCAGCCCGACAGTGTCAGGGCACAATGAGCAGTTCTTC. Its protein is CASSPTVSGHNEQFF.